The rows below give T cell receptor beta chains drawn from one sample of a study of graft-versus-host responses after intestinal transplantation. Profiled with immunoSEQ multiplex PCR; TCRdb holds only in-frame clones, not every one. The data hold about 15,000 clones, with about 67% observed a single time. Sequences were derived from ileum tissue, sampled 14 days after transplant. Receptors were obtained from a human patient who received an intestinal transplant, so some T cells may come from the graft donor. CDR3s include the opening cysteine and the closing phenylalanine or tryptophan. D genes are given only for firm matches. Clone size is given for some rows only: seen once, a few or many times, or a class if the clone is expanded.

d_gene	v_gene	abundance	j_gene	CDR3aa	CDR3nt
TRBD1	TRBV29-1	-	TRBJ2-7	CSVENRGLLSYEQYF	TGCAGCGTTGAAAACAGGGGGCTCCTTTCCTACGAGCAGTACTTC
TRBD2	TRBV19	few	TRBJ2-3	CASTVAGGTDTQYF	TGTGCCAGTACGGTAGCGGGAGGCACAGATACGCAGTATTTT
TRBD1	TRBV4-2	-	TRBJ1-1	CASSPGTGYFGTEAFF	TGTGCCAGCAGCCCCGGGACAGGGTATTTCGGCACTGAAGCTTTCTTT
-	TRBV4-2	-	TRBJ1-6	CASSQDLAASYNSPLHF	TGTGCCAGCAGCCAAGATTTGGCAGCCTCCTATAATTCACCCCTCCACTTT
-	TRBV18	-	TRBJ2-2	CASSPLDRTNTGELFF	TGTGCCAGCTCACCGCTGGACAGAACGAACACCGGGGAGCTGTTTTTT
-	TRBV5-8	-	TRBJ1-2	CASSLISGDYGYTF	TGTGCCAGCAGCTTGATTTCGGGGGACTATGGCTACACCTTC
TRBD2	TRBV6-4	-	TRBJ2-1	CASSEGASGGDEQFF	TGTGCCAGCAGTGAGGGGGCTAGCGGGGGAGATGAGCAGTTCTTC
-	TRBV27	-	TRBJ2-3	CASSWVASSTDTQYF	TGTGCCAGCAGCTGGGTCGCTTCTAGCACAGATACGCAGTATTTT
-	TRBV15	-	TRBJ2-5	CATSRISMGTQETQYF	TGTGCCACCAGCAGGATCTCCATGGGGACACAAGAGACCCAGTACTTC
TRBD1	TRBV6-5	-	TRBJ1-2	CASSYLPTGEGYTF	TGTGCCAGCAGTTACCTTCCCACAGGGGAAGGCTACACCTTC
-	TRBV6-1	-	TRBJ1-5	CASRGDGNQPQHF	TGTGCCAGCAGGGGGGACGGCAATCAGCCCCAGCATTTT
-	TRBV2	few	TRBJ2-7	CASRGGYEQYF	TGTGCCAGCAGAGGAGGGTACGAGCAGTACTTC
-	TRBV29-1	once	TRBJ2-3	CSVVTVRSTDTQYF	TGCAGCGTTGTGACAGTAAGGAGCACAGATACGCAGTATTTT
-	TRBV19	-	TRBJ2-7	CASSGLPTSEQYF	TGTGCCAGTAGTGGCCTGCCGACATCCGAGCAGTACTTC
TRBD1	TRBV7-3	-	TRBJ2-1	CASSFCYRGNSELGEQFF	TGTGCCAGCAGCTTTTGTTACAGGGGAAACAGCGAATTGGGTGAGCAGTTCTTC
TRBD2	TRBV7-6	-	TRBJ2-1	CASSLGAGVRNEQFF	TGTGCCAGCAGCTTAGGAGCGGGAGTACGCAATGAGCAGTTCTTC
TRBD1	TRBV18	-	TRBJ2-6	CASSPLRTGGPRANVLTF	TGTGCCAGCTCACCACTTAGGACAGGGGGTCCTCGGGCCAACGTCCTGACTTTC
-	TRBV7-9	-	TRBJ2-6	CASSHTGANVLTF	TGTGCCAGCAGCCATACTGGGGCCAACGTCCTGACTTTC
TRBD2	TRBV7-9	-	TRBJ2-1	CASSLFTSGTWDEQFF	TGTGCCAGCAGCTTATTTACTAGCGGGACTTGGGATGAGCAGTTCTTC
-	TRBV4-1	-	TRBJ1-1	CASSQVTRDTKNTEAFF	TGCGCCAGCAGCCAAGTTACCCGGGACACCAAGAACACTGAAGCTTTCTTT
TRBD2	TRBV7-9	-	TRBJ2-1	CASSFWGRDEQFF	TGTGCCAGCAGCTTTTGGGGGAGGGATGAGCAGTTCTTC
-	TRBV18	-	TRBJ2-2	CASSPQGGLFSGELFF	TGTGCCAGCTCACCACAAGGCGGCCTCTTCTCCGGGGAGCTGTTTTTT
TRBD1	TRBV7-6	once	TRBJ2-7	CASSSRAGTGAYEQYF	TGTGCCAGCAGCTCCCGAGCCGGGACAGGAGCCTACGAGCAGTACTTC
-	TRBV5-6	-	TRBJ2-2	CASSFLGGRPDTGELFF	TGTGCCAGCAGCTTTTTGGGGGGGCGCCCGGACACCGGGGAGCTGTTTTTT
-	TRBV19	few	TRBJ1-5	CASSLRWGRGNQPQHF	TGTGCCAGTAGCCTACGATGGGGTCGGGGCAATCAGCCCCAGCATTTT
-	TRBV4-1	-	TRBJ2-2	CASSHTNTGELFF	TGCGCCAGCAGCCATACGAACACCGGGGAGCTGTTTTTT
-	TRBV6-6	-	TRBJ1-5	CASSYYGGPEPQHF	TGTGCCAGCAGTTACTATGGGGGGCCGGAGCCCCAGCATTTT
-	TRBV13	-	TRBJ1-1	CASSLAGANTEAFF	TGTGCCAGCAGCTTAGCGGGGGCGAACACTGAAGCTTTCTTT
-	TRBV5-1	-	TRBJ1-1	CASSFYRLNTEAFF	TGCGCCAGCAGCTTCTACAGATTGAACACTGAAGCTTTCTTT
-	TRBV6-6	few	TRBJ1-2	CASSNPWGEPRGYTF	TGTGCCAGCAGTAATCCTTGGGGGGAGCCGCGAGGCTACACCTTC
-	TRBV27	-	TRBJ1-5	CASSLNRGNQPQHF	TGTGCCAGCAGTTTAAACAGGGGCAATCAGCCCCAGCATTTT
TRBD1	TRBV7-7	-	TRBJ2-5	CASSWDRGKTQYF	TGTGCCAGCAGCTGGGACAGGGGAAAGACCCAGTACTTC
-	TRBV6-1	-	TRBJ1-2	CASGTYTF	TGTGCCAGCGGGACATACACCTTC
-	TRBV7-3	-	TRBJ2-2	CVSSLSASDINTGELFF	TGTGTCAGCAGCTTATCCGCCTCGGACATAAACACCGGGGAGCTGTTTTTT
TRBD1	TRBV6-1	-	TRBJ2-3	CASSSRTGGGTQYF	TGTGCCAGCAGTAGTCGGACAGGGGGCGGGACGCAGTATTTT
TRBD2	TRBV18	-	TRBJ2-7	CASSPMGLAPEQYF	TGTGCCAGCTCACCAATGGGACTAGCGCCCGAGCAGTACTTC
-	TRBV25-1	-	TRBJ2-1	CASSDPSPYNEQFF	TGTGCCAGCAGTGATCCTTCCCCTTACAATGAGCAGTTCTTC
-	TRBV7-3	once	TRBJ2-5	CASSLTGGSREETQYF	TGTGCCAGCAGCTTGACAGGTGGGTCAAGAGAAGAGACCCAGTACTTC
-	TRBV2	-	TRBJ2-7	CASSRGYEQYF	TGTGCCAGCAGCCGGGGTTACGAGCAGTACTTC
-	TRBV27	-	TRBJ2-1	CASSYTGAGEQFF	TGTGCCAGCAGTTATACGGGGGCCGGGGAGCAGTTCTTC